These T cell receptor beta chains were read from a single sample in a study of post-analysis software for immune sequencing data. TCRdb itself ran the PCR reads through MiXCR, one entry per CDR3 protein. Of about 540,000 distinct CDR3 sequences listed, 34% were seen once; the top ten hold around 5.9%. Sequenced: blood. The receptors were sampled from a girl under 18 with multiple sclerosis. The CDR3 runs from the conserved cysteine through the conserved F or W. D genes are given only for firm matches. Expanded clones are given a class, and other clones once, few, many or no size at all.

J: TRBJ1-4; D: .; V: TRBV7-2; size: .; CDR3: CASSFRQYATNEKLFF; DNA: TGTGCCAGCAGCTTTCGACAGTATGCAACTAATGAAAAACTGTTTTTT
J: TRBJ1-2; D: .; V: TRBV20-1; size: few; CDR3: CSAGTPRTGNYGYTF; DNA: TGCAGTGCTGGGACCCCTCGAACAGGGAACTATGGCTACACCTTC
J: TRBJ1-2; D: .; V: TRBV5-1; size: few; CDR3: CASSLGASTVNYGYTF; DNA: TGCGCCAGCAGCTTGGGAGCAAGTACAGTCAACTATGGCTACACCTTC
J: TRBJ2-3; D: .; V: TRBV28; size: .; CDR3: CASSFSPGGGQSTDTQYF; DNA: TGTGCCAGCAGTTTCAGCCCTGGAGGGGGACAGAGCACAGATACGCAGTATTTT
J: TRBJ2-5; D: .; V: TRBV29-1; size: .; CDR3: CSVTEKETQYF; DNA: TGCAGCGTTACAGAGAAAGAGACCCAGTACTTC
J: TRBJ2-5; D: .; V: TRBV5-1; size: few; CDR3: CASSLDRIEETQYF; DNA: TGCGCCAGCAGCTTGGACAGGATAGAAGAGACCCAGTACTTC
J: TRBJ1-4; D: TRBD1; V: TRBV11-1; size: few; CDR3: CASSSRTGYEEKLFF; DNA: TGTGCCAGCAGCTCCCGGACAGGGTACGAAGAAAAACTGTTTTTT
J: TRBJ2-1; D: .; V: TRBV10-3; size: few; CDR3: CAISEAKDSQETQFF; DNA: TGTGCCATCAGTGAGGCGAAAGACAGCCAAGAGACCCAGTTCTTC
J: TRBJ2-3; D: .; V: TRBV3-1; size: few; CDR3: CASSQDMADTQYF; DNA: TGTGCCAGCAGCCAAGATATGGCAGATACGCAGTATTTT
J: TRBJ2-5; D: TRBD1; V: TRBV23-1; size: .; CDR3: CAHTGAIQETQYF; DNA: TGCGCCCACACAGGGGCCATACAAGAGACCCAGTACTTC
J: TRBJ1-5; D: TRBD1; V: TRBV2; size: .; CDR3: CASSVDRDSHQPQHF; DNA: TGTGCCAGCAGTGTGGACAGGGACTCACATCAGCCCCAGCATTTT
J: TRBJ2-4; D: .; V: TRBV6-1; size: .; CDR3: CTSSEGLNIQYF; DNA: TGTACCAGCAGTGAGGGGCTAAACATTCAGTACTTC
J: TRBJ2-3; D: .; V: TRBV20-1; size: .; CDR3: CSVPSLGADTQYF; DNA: TGCAGTGTCCCCTCCCTTGGGGCAGATACGCAGTATTTT
J: TRBJ1-2; D: .; V: TRBV12-3/TRBV12-4; size: few; CDR3: CASSLTASNYGYTF; DNA: TGTGCCAGCAGTCTGACAGCTAGTAACTATGGCTACACCTTC
J: TRBJ2-5; D: .; V: TRBV20-1; size: few; CDR3: CSAREPGETQYF; DNA: TGCAGTGCTAGAGAGCCAGGAGAGACCCAGTACTTC
J: TRBJ1-4; D: .; V: TRBV27; size: .; CDR3: CASSLRADNEKLFF; DNA: TGTGCCAGCAGTTTAAGGGCTGATAATGAAAAACTGTTTTTT
J: TRBJ2-7; D: .; V: TRBV13; size: few; CDR3: CASSTTGTETYEQYF; DNA: TGTGCCAGCAGCACAACCGGGACGGAGACCTACGAGCAGTACTTC
J: TRBJ2-1; D: .; V: TRBV3-1; size: .; CDR3: CASSQDPRPLPYNEQFF; DNA: TGTGCCAGCAGCCAAGACCCCCGGCCCCTACCTTACAATGAGCAGTTCTTC
J: TRBJ2-3; D: .; V: TRBV11-2; size: few; CDR3: CASSPLGIAQYF; DNA: TGTGCCAGCAGTCCCCTCGGAATCGCGCAGTATTTT
J: TRBJ1-1; D: TRBD1; V: TRBV24-1; size: .; CDR3: CATMDRGSEAFF; DNA: TGTGCCACGATGGACAGGGGATCTGAAGCTTTCTTT
J: TRBJ1-5; D: .; V: TRBV6-6; size: .; CDR3: CASSPKWDGSNQPQHF; DNA: TGTGCCAGCAGTCCAAAGTGGGACGGGAGCAATCAGCCCCAGCATTTT
J: TRBJ1-2; D: TRBD1; V: TRBV12-3/TRBV12-4; size: few; CDR3: CASSPGTGLDYGYTF; DNA: TGTGCCAGCAGCCCCGGGACAGGGCTTGACTATGGCTACACCTTC
J: TRBJ1-2; D: .; V: TRBV4-1; size: .; CDR3: CASSQTTAANYGYTF; DNA: TGCGCCAGCAGCCAGACCACAGCGGCTAACTATGGCTACACCTTC
J: TRBJ1-2; D: TRBD1; V: TRBV20-1; size: .; CDR3: CSASGQGVYGYTF; DNA: TGCAGTGCTTCCGGACAGGGAGTCTATGGCTACACCTTC